This T cell receptor (beta chain) was profiled in a study of blood T cell repertoires in COVID-19. This clone appeared a single time. Looked up from germline, CDR1 is LGHDT and CDR2 is YNNKEL (reference sequence). This CDR3 spans 15 amino acids. Losses at the gene ends were 3 bases for V and 4 bases for J; bases not matched to a gene: 4. Here immunoSEQ multiplex PCR was the method, and the copy in TCRdb shows in-frame clones only, minus some. The sample records 150,000 to 200,000 clones, 88% being singletons. Sequencing was done on a sample of peripheral blood. This clonotype was obtained from a human donor in a cohort sampled during active COVID-19. V gene TRBV3-1 (or the pseudogene TRBV3-2) combines with J gene TRBJ1-3; 9 nucleotides agree with TRBD1. CDR3 sequence (DNA): TGTGCCAGCAGCCATGACAGGGGGTCAGGAAACACCATATATTTT. Translation gives CASSHDRGSGNTIYF.